A single T cell receptor beta chain is shown here with its context. This entry comes from a study of T-cell reconstitution after alpha-beta-depleted transplantation in children. Trimming cost V 11 bases and J 5 bases, with 18 bases left between them. The CDR3 contains 13 residues. A TCRbeta library incorporating unique molecular identifiers was prepared. Each CDR3 protein gets one entry after TCRdb re-called the PCR reads with MiXCR. There are some 840,000 distinct CDR3 sequences in the sample; around 17% occur only once, and roughly 4.8% lies in the top ten. The TCR sequence derives from a male patient between 5 and 17 years old who had a stem cell transplant for acute lymphoblastic leukemia, so the T cells may come from the graft donor. Sequenced material: PBMCs, mostly from graft donor cells, taken 360 days after TCRalphabeta/CD19-depleted stem cell transplant. This rearrangement joins TRBV12-3 or TRBV12-4 to TRBJ1-1; tentatively, D is TRBD1 (6 bases). CDR3 sequence (DNA): TGTGCCCCCGAGGGCAGGGGATGTACTGAAGCTTTCTTT. Translation gives CAPEGRGCTEAFF.